The 11 T cell receptor beta chains reported below all come from one sample, sequenced in a study of CD8 T cells in ankylosing spondylitis. Their antigen targets remain unknown. One entry per CDR3 protein, called by TCRdb with MiXCR from the 5' RACE reads. Found here are fewer than 550,000 distinct CDR3 sequences, over 4% of them singletons; the top ten hold roughly 3.3%. General study findings and limits: Characteristic, it appeared, of ankylosing spondylitis blood was a TCR beta motif of roughly 8 highly homologous variants.

The sample consisted of blood, either unsorted or a sorted T cell fraction (not recorded which). The receptor source for this set is a male donor with ankylosing spondylitis.

This clonotype was counted many times. The chain couples TRBV6-2 or TRBV6-3 to TRBJ2-7; D call uncertain. The CDR3 loop spans 14 amino acids. Germline assignment: CDR1 MNHEY and CDR2 SVGEGT. V lost 0 bases and J lost 2, with 8 bases in between. The CDR3 DNA follows: TGTGCCAGCAGTTACTCGGGCTGGACCTACGAGCAGTACTTC. Protein product: CASSYSGWTYEQYF.

Ten or more counts support this clonotype. V and J are TRBV6-1 and TRBJ1-2, with TRBD1 matching 7 bases. V gave up 6 bases and J gave up 5 bases; unmatched junction bases: 9. The CDR3 loop spans 14 amino acids. CDR1 and CDR2 from the germline V gene are MNHNS and SASEGT. CDR3 nucleotides: TGTGCCAGCAGCAACAGGGGTTCTGCGTATGGCTACACCTTC. Its translation: CASSNRGSAYGYTF.

The chain links TRBV10-2 to TRBJ2-7, with 7 bases identical to TRBD2. Germline lookup yields CDR1 WSHSY and CDR2 SAAADI. The V segment lost 6 bases and the J segment 0 bases; nucleotides outside the gene matches: 8. The CDR3 runs 15 residues. The CDR3: CASSHRDYSSYEQYF. DNA for the CDR3: TGCGCCAGCAGCCACCGGGACTACAGCTCCTACGAGCAGTACTTC.

This clonotype was seen many times. This sequence joins TRBV20-1 and TRBJ1-5; TRBD1 is a possible D gene (5 bases). Trimming stripped 4 bases from V and 1 base from J, with 8 bases between. The germline V gene has CDR1 DFQATT and CDR2 SNEGSKA (reference sequence). This CDR3 spans 13 amino acids. The CDR3: CSAIEGSNQPQHF. The CDR3 bases are TGCAGTGCTATCGAGGGGAGCAATCAGCCCCAGCATTTT.

In this sample, this clonotype turned up many times. V gene TRBV4-3 combines with J gene TRBJ2-1, with D perhaps matching TRBD2 (5 bases). V was shortened by 0 bases and J by 4 bases, with 16 bases between the two germline ends. The CDR3 extends over 17 amino acids. Germline V gene lookup returns CDR1 LGHNA and CDR2 YSLEER. CDR3 in amino acids: CASSQDVLGNRYNEQFF. For the CDR3, the DNA is TGCGCCAGCAGCCAAGATGTTCTCGGGAACCGATACAATGAGCAGTTCTTC.

This clonotype was observed at least ten times. The chain employs TRBV24-1 and TRBJ2-1; D may be TRBD2 (6 bases). V was cut by 7 bases and J by 0 bases, with 12 bases left in between. In germline, CDR1 is KGHDR, CDR2 SFDVKD. This CDR3 has 15 residues. The CDR3 protein is CATSRRDSSYNEQFF. DNA of the CDR3: TGTGCCACCAGCCGGAGGGACTCCTCCTACAATGAGCAGTTCTTC.

In this sample, this clonotype turned up many times. V usage is TRBV12-3 or TRBV12-4 and J usage is TRBJ1-4; the match to TRBD1 covers 8 bases. This CDR3 has 13 amino acids. V lost 2 bases and J lost 14; bases outside the gene matches: 7. The CDR3 reads CASSLPGAGGLFF. The CDR3 DNA reads as TGTGCCAGCAGTTTACCGGGGGCAGGGGGCCTGTTTTTT.

This clonotype was seen at least ten times. The rearrangement joins TRBV28 to TRBJ2-1, with 14 bases lining up with TRBD2. Germline assignment: CDR1 MDHEN and CDR2 SYDVKM. With 3 bases clipped from V and 8 bases from J, the junction kept 0 bases outside the gene matches. The CDR3 runs to 14 residues. CDR3 sequence reads: CASSLTSGRDEQFF. The CDR3 DNA follows: TGTGCCAGCAGTTTGACTAGCGGGAGGGATGAGCAGTTCTTC.

Many counts were recorded for this clonotype. This rearrangement joins TRBV20-1 to TRBJ2-2; D not certain. The CDR3 consists of 14 residues. Germline V CDR1 and CDR2: DFQATT, SNEGSKA (reference sequence). With 1 base removed from V and 1 base from J, the gap between germline ends came to 7 bases. The CDR3 loop is CSARVGWNTGELFF. The CDR3 nucleotides are TGCAGTGCTAGAGTCGGGTGGAACACCGGGGAGCTGTTTTTT.

This clonotype was seen at least ten times. J is TRBJ1-5 and V is TRBV7-9; D is perhaps TRBD1 (5 bases). This CDR3 spans 15 amino acids. Trimming took off 5 bases at V and 4 bases at J, with 15 bases between the two ends. Germline V gene lookup returns CDR1 SEHNR and CDR2 FQNEAQ (reference sequence). The CDR3 nucleotides read TGTGCCAGCAGCCATACAGGCGGACCAAATCAGCCCCAGCATTTT. Its protein product is CASSHTGGPNQPQHF.

There are many counts of this clonotype. V and J are TRBV12-3 or TRBV12-4 and TRBJ1-2; a weak D match, TRBD1 (5 bases). This CDR3 is 15 amino acids long. Trimming stripped 8 bases from V and 4 bases from J, with 20 bases between. The CDR3 loop reads CASFPGTRRGYGYTF. The DNA for the CDR3 is TGTGCCAGCTTCCCAGGGACCCGGCGGGGCTATGGCTACACCTTC.